This TCR beta chain originates from a study of cytomegalovirus exposure and HLA in healthy donors. Concerning this clone itself: The target antigen is unknown.

J was trimmed by 1 base and V by 5 bases; bases with no gene match: 0. This CDR3 has 16 amino acids. The V gene's germline CDR1 is SGHNT and CDR2 YENEEA. PCR primers comprised 60 Vbeta and 13 Jbeta primers. Original analysis: The authors later counted about 80 million unique TCR beta chains, 8.5 million to 13 million of them shared. Only in-frame clones appear in the TCRdb table, and some are missing; sequencing was by immunoSEQ multiplex PCR. That table is the source of V, J and clone size, and D and trimming were worked out from the DNA. The sample includes around 230,000 clones, about 75% of them seen just once. Overall study findings and caveats: Per a prior analysis, the majority of TCR beta V segments were productive roughly 90% or roughly 30% of the time. Judged likely to be a sequencing artifact was a cluster of highly shared sequence variants. Apparent HLA restriction characterized most CMV-associated TCR beta chains in a later analysis.

V and J are TRBV11-3 and TRBJ2-1; 15 bases are a match to TRBD2. The clonotype was recovered from a male donor in good health and CMV-seronegative. Sequencing was performed on PBMCs. In DNA form, the CDR3 reads TGTGCCAGCAGCGGGACTAGCGGGAGGTCCTACAATGAGCAGTTCTTC. It translates to CASSGTSGRSYNEQFF. Supplemented by reference TRBV11-3 and TRBJ2-1, the full variable domain reads EAGVVQSPRYKIIEKKQPVAFWCNPISGHNTLYWYLQNLGQGPELLIRYENEEAVDDSQLPKDRFSAERLKGVDSTLKIQPAELGDSAVYLCASSGTSGRSYNEQFFGPGTRLTVL.